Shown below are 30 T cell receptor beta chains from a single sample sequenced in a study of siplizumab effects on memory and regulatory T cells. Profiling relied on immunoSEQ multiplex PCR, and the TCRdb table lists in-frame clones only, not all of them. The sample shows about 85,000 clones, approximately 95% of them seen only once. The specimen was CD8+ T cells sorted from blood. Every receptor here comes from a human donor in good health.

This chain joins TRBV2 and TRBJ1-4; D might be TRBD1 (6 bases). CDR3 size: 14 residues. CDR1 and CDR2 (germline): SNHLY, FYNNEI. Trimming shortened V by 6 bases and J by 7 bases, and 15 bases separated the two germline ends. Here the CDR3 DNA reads TGTGCCAGCAGCAGGGGACCTCCGCGTGAAAAACTGTTTTTT. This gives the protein CASSRGPPREKLFF.

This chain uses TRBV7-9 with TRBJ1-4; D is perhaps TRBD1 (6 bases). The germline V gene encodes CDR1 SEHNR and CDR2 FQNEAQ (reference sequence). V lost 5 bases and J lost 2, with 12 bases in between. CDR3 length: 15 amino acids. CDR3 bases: TGTGCCAGCAGCACCCGGACAGATACTAATGAAAAACTGTTTTTT. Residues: CASSTRTDTNEKLFF.

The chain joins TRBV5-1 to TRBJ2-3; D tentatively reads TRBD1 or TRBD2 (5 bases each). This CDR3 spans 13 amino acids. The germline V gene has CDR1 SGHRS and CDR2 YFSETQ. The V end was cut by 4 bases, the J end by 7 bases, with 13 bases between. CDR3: CASSEGPSYTQYF. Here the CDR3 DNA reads TGCGCCAGCAGCGAGGGACCATCGTATACGCAGTATTTT.

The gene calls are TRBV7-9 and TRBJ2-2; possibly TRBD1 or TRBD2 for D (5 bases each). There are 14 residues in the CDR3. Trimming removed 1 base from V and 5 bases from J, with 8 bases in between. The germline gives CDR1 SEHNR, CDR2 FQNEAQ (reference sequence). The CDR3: CASSLDWGTGELFF. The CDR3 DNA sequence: TGTGCCAGCAGCTTAGACTGGGGGACCGGGGAGCTGTTTTTT.

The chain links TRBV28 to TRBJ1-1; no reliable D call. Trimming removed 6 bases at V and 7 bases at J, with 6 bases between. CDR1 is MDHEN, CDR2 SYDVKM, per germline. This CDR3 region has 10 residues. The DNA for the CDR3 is TGTGCCAGCAGCGACGATGAAGCTTTCTTT. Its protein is CASSDDEAFF.

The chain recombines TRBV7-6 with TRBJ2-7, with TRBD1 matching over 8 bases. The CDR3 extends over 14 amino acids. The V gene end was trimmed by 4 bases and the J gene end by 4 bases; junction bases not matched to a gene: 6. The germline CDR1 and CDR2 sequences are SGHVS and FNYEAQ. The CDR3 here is CASSSLDRVYEQYF. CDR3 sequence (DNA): TGTGCCAGCAGCTCCTTGGACAGGGTTTACGAGCAGTACTTC.

This CDR3 reads CASRTGTRHEQYF. DNA of the CDR3: TGTGCCAGCAGAACCGGGACGCGGCACGAGCAGTACTTC. The chain carries TRBV21-1 and TRBJ2-7. TRBV21-1 is listed as a pseudogene. This CDR3 region has 13 residues.

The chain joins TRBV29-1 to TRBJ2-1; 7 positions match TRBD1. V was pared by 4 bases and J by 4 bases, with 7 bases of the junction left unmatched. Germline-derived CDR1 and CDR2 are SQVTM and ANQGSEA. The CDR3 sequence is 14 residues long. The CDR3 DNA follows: TGCAGCGTTGCAATGCCGGGACAGTACAATGAGCAGTTCTTC. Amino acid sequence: CSVAMPGQYNEQFF.

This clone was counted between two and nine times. CDR3 in amino acids: CASSPGTDGGTQVQYF. The CDR3 region has the DNA TGCGCCAGCAGCCCCGGGACAGACGGAGGTACGCAGGTGCAGTACTTC. V and J are TRBV4-1 and TRBJ2-7; TRBD1 matches at 7 bases. CDR3 size: 16 residues. Per the germline V gene, CDR1 is MGHRA and CDR2 is YSYEKL. After removal of 4 bases from V and 9 bases from J, the junction contained 18 bases not matched to a gene.

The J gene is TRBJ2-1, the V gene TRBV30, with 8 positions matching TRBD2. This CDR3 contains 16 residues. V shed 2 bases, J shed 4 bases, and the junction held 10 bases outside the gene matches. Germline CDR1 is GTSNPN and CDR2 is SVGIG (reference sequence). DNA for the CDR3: TGTGCCTGGAGTCCCGGACCGGGAGGGTCTTACAATGAGCAGTTCTTC. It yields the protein CAWSPGPGGSYNEQFF. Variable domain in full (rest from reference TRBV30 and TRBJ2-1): SQTIHQWPATLVQPVGSPLSLECTVEGTSNPNLYWYRQAAGRGLQLLFYSVGIGQISSEVPQNLSASRPQDRQFILSSKKLLLSDSGFYLCAWSPGPGGSYNEQFFGPGTRLTVL.

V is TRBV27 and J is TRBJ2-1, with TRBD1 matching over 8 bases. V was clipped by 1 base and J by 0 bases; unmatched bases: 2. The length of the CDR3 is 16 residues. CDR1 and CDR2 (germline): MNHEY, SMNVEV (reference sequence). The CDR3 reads CASSLYGQGSYNEQFF. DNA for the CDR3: TGTGCCAGCAGTTTATATGGACAGGGCTCCTACAATGAGCAGTTCTTC.

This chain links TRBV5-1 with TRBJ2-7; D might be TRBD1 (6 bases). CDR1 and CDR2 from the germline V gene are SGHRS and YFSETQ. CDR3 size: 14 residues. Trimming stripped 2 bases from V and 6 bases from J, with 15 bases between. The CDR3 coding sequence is TGCGCCAGCAGCTTCGGTCAGGGGCCGTCCGAGCAGTACTTC. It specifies CASSFGQGPSEQYF.

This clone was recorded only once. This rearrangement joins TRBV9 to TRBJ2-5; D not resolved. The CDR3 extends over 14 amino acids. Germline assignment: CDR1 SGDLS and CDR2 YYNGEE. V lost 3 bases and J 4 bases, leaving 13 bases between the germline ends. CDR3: CASSEEWIGETQYF. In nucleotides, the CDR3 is TGTGCCAGCAGCGAGGAGTGGATAGGAGAGACCCAGTACTTC.

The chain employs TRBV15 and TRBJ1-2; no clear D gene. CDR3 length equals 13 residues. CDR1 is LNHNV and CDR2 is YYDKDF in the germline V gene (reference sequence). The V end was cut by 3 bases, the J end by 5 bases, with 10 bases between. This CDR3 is CATSSERGYGYTF. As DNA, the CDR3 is TGTGCCACCAGCAGTGAGCGAGGGTATGGCTACACCTTC.

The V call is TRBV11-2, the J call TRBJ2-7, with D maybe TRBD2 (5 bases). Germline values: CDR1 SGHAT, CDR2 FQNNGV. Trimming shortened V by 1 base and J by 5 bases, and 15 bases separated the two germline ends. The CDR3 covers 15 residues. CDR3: CASSLAPLRTDEQYF. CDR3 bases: TGTGCCAGCAGCTTAGCCCCTCTCAGGACTGACGAGCAGTACTTC. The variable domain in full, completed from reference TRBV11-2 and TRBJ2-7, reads EAGVAQSPRYKIIEKRQSVAFWCNPISGHATLYWYQQILGQGPKLLIQFQNNGVVDDSQLPKDRFSAERLKGVDSTLKIQPAKLEDSAVYLCASSLAPLRTDEQYFGPGTRLTVT.

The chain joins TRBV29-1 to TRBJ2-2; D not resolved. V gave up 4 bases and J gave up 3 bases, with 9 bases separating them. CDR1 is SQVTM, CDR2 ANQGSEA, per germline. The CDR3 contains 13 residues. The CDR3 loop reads CSVGLHYTGELFF. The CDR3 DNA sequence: TGCAGCGTTGGTCTCCACTACACCGGGGAGCTGTTTTTT.

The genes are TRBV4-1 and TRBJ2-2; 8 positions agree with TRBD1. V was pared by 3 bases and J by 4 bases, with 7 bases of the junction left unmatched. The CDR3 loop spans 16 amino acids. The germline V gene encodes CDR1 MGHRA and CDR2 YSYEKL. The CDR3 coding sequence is TGCGCCAGCAGCCAGGGGACAGGCCAACTCACCGGGGAGCTGTTTTTT. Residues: CASSQGTGQLTGELFF.

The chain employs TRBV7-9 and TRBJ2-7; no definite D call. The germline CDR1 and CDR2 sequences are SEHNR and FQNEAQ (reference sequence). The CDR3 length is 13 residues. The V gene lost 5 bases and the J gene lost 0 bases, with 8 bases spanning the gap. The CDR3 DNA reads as TGTGCCAGCAGCCCAAAGAACTCCTACGAGCAGTACTTC. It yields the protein CASSPKNSYEQYF. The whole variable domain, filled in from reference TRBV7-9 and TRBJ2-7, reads DTGVSQNPRHKITKRGQNVTFRCDPISEHNRLYWYRQTLGQGPEFLTYFQNEAQLEKSRLLSDRFSAERPKGSFSTLEIQRTEQGDSAMYLCASSPKNSYEQYFGPGTRLTVT.

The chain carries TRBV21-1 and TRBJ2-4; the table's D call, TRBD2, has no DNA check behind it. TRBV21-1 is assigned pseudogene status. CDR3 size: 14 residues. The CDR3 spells CASSKFPSGGIQYF. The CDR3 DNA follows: TGTGCCAGCAGCAAATTCCCTAGCGGGGGAATTCAGTACTTC.

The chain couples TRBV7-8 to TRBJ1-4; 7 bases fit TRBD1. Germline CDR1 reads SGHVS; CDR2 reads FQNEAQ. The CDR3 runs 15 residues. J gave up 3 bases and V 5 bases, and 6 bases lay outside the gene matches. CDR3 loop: CASSLRGVSNEKLFF. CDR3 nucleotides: TGTGCCAGCAGCCTCAGGGGGGTCTCTAATGAAAAACTGTTTTTT.

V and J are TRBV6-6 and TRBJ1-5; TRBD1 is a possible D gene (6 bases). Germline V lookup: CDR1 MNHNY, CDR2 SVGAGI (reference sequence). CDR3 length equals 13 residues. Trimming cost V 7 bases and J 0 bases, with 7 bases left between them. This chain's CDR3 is CASTGVSNQPQHF. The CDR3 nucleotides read TGTGCCAGCACAGGGGTTAGCAATCAGCCCCAGCATTTT.

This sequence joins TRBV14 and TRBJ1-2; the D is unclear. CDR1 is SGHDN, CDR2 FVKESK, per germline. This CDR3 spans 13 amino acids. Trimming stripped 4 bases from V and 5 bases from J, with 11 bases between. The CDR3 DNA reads TGTGCCAGCAGCCTGGGATCCACGTATGGCTACACCTTC. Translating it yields CASSLGSTYGYTF.

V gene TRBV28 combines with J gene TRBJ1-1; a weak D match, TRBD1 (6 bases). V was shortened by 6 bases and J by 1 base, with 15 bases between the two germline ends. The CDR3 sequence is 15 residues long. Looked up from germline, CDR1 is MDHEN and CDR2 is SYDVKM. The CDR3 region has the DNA TGTGCCAGCAGCCCTACCAGGGGCGGGAACACTGAAGCTTTCTTT. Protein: CASSPTRGGNTEAFF. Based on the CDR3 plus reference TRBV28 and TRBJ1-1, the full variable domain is DVKVTQSSRYLVKRTGEKVFLECVQDMDHENMFWYRQDPGLGLRLIYFSYDVKMKEKGDIPEGYSVSREKKERFSLILESASTNQTSMYLCASSPTRGGNTEAFFGQGTRLTVV.

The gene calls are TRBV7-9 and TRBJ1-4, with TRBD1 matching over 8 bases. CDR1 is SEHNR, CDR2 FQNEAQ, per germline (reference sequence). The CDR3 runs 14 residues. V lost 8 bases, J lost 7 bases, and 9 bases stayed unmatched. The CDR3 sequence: CASSTKTGAEKLFF. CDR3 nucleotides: TGTGCCAGCTCTACTAAGACAGGGGCTGAAAAACTGTTTTTT.

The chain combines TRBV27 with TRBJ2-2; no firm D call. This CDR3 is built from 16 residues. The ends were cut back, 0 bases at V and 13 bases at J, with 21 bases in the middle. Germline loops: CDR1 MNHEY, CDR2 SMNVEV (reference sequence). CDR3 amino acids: CASSLSAGPINGGLFF. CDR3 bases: TGTGCCAGCAGTTTATCGGCAGGCCCAATTAACGGTGGGCTGTTTTTT.

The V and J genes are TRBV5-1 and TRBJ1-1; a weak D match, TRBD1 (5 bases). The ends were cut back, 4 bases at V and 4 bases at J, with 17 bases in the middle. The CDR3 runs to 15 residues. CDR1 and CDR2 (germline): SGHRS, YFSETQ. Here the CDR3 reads CASSPGGGSGTEAFF. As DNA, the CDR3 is TGCGCCAGCAGCCCCGGGGGGGGTAGCGGCACTGAAGCTTTCTTT.

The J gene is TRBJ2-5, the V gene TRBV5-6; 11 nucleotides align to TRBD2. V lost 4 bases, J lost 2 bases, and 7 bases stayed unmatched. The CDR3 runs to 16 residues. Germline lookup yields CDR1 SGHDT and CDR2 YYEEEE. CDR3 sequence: CASSLGLAGTQETQYF. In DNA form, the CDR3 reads TGTGCCAGCAGCCTAGGACTAGCGGGTACTCAAGAGACCCAGTACTTC.

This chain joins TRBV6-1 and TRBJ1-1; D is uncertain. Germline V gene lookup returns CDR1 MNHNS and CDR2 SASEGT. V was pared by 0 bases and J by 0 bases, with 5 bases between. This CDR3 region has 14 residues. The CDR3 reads CASSEAWVNTEAFF. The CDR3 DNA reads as TGTGCCAGCAGTGAAGCTTGGGTGAACACTGAAGCTTTCTTT.

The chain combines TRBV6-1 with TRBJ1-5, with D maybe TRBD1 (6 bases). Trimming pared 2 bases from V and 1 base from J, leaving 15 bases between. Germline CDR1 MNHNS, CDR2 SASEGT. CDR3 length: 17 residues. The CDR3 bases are TGTGCCAGCAGTGAAAAAATCGGGGGCCGGAGCAATCAGCCCCAGCATTTT. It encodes CASSEKIGGRSNQPQHF.

The CDR3 nucleotides read TGTGCCAGCTCACCACCCCTAGATATGAACACTGAAGCTTTCTTT. The encoded protein is CASSPPLDMNTEAFF. The V call is TRBV18, the J call TRBJ1-1; D remains unclear. Germline CDR1 KGHSH, CDR2 LQKENI. The CDR3 has 15 amino acids. V lost 0 bases and J 0 bases, leaving 8 bases between the germline ends. Full variable domain (missing parts from reference TRBV18 and TRBJ1-1): NAGVMQNPRHLVRRRGQEARLRCSPMKGHSHVYWYRQLPEEGLKFMVYLQKENIIDESGMPKERFSAEFPKEGPSILRIQQVVRGDSAAYFCASSPPLDMNTEAFFGQGTRLTVV.